These T cell receptor beta chains were read from a single sample in a study of T cell responses to AZD1222 COVID-19 vaccine. The protocol was immunoSEQ multiplex PCR, while the TCRdb copy is restricted to in-frame clones and leaves out a portion. The table has 130,000 to 150,000 clones, around four fifths seen once. The sequencing used peripheral blood, collected on day 0 of MenACWY control vaccination. Receptor source: an adult in good health. Both conserved end residues are part of each CDR3. Fields, in order: CDR3 DNA, CDR3 protein, clone size, V gene, D gene, J gene. D genes are given only for firm matches. Expanded clones get a size class; other rows say once, few or many, or leave the size out.

DNA: TGTGCCAGCAGTGCAACTAGCGGGGGGGCCTACAATGAGCAGTTCTTC
CDR3: CASSATSGGAYNEQFF
size: many
V: TRBV27
D: TRBD2
J: TRBJ2-1

DNA: TGTGCCAGTAGTATGGGCGGTCCTGGAAACACCATATATTTT
CDR3: CASSMGGPGNTIYF
size: NA
V: TRBV19
D: NA
J: TRBJ1-3

DNA: TGTGCCAGCAGGGGGGACAGGGCCACCGGGGAGCTGTTTTTT
CDR3: CASRGDRATGELFF
size: NA
V: TRBV6-4
D: TRBD1
J: TRBJ2-2

DNA: TGTGCCAGCAGTTACTCTCCTGGGGGAAACACCATATATTTT
CDR3: CASSYSPGGNTIYF
size: NA
V: TRBV6-6
D: NA
J: TRBJ1-3

DNA: TGTGCCAGCAGGCCGGGACAGAATAATGAAAAACTGTTTTTT
CDR3: CASRPGQNNEKLFF
size: NA
V: TRBV6-5
D: TRBD1
J: TRBJ1-4

DNA: TGTGCCAGCAGTTTATGGCAGGGTGGGAACACCATATATTTT
CDR3: CASSLWQGGNTIYF
size: NA
V: TRBV28
D: NA
J: TRBJ1-3

DNA: TGTGCCAGCAGTTCGTCTCAGGGGAGCTATAATTCACCCCTCCACTTT
CDR3: CASSSSQGSYNSPLHF
size: NA
V: TRBV28
D: NA
J: TRBJ1-6

DNA: TGCGCCAGCAGCCTAAGTCCGGGACAGGGTCGGCCCCAGCATTTT
CDR3: CASSLSPGQGRPQHF
size: NA
V: TRBV5-1
D: TRBD1
J: TRBJ1-5

DNA: TGTGCCAGCAGCCATCCCTTACCCCCTAGCGGGGGGTCTTTGAAAGAGACCCAGTACTTC
CDR3: CASSHPLPPSGGSLKETQYF
size: many
V: TRBV3-1/TRBV3-2
D: TRBD2
J: TRBJ2-5

DNA: TGTGCCAGCAGTTACCAGGGGCGGGGAGGCTACACCTTC
CDR3: CASSYQGRGGYTF
size: NA
V: TRBV6-5
D: NA
J: TRBJ1-2

DNA: TGTGCCACCGAGCGGGTCTCTGGAAACACCATATATTTT
CDR3: CATERVSGNTIYF
size: NA
V: TRBV6-6
D: NA
J: TRBJ1-3

DNA: TGCGCCAGCAGCACCGGTCGGGACAGGGAGTATTATGAGCAGTTCTTC
CDR3: CASSTGRDREYYEQFF
size: NA
V: TRBV5-1
D: TRBD1
J: TRBJ2-1

DNA: TGTGCCAGCAGTGTTGGGGTCGGAGCTTTCTTT
CDR3: CASSVGVGAFF
size: NA
V: TRBV25-1
D: NA
J: TRBJ1-1

DNA: TGTGCCAGCAGCCAAGGAGATTGGGAGGGGCACGAGCAGTACTTC
CDR3: CASSQGDWEGHEQYF
size: NA
V: TRBV14
D: TRBD2
J: TRBJ2-7

DNA: TGTGCCAGCAGCCCGGGAATTAGCGGGGGGGTCAACAATGAGCAGTTCTTC
CDR3: CASSPGISGGVNNEQFF
size: NA
V: TRBV7-6
D: TRBD2
J: TRBJ2-1

DNA: TGTGCCAGCAGCCAAGGGGACAGCCGCACAGATACGCAGTATTTT
CDR3: CASSQGDSRTDTQYF
size: NA
V: TRBV3-1/TRBV3-2
D: TRBD1
J: TRBJ2-3

DNA: TGTGCCAGCAGCCTAGACAGGGCCCTGGGGGAGACCCAGTACTTC
CDR3: CASSLDRALGETQYF
size: NA
V: TRBV7-6
D: TRBD1
J: TRBJ2-5

DNA: TGTGCCAGCAGCGGGGGGGACAGGAAGCACTATGGCTACACCTTC
CDR3: CASSGGDRKHYGYTF
size: NA
V: TRBV7-2
D: TRBD1
J: TRBJ1-2

DNA: TGTGCCACCAGTGACCTCAGAGGGGATCAGCCCCAGCATTTT
CDR3: CATSDLRGDQPQHF
size: NA
V: TRBV24-1
D: NA
J: TRBJ1-5